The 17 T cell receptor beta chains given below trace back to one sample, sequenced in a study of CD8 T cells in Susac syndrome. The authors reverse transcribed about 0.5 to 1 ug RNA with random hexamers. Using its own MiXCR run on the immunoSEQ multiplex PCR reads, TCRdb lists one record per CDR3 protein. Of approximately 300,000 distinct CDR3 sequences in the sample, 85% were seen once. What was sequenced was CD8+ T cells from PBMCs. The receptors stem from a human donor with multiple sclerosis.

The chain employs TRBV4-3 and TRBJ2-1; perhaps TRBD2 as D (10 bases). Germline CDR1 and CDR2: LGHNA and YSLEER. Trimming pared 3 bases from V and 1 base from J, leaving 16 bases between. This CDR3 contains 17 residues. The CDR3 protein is CASSQGQGLASYNEQFF. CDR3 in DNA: TGCGCCAGCAGCCAGGGACAGGGACTAGCGTCCTACAATGAGCAGTTCTTC.

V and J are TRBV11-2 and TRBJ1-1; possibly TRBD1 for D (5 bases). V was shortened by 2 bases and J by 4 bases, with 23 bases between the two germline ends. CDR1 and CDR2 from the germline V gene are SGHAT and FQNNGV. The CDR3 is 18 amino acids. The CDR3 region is CASSLPRFPEGRGTEAFF. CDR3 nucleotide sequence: TGTGCCAGCAGCTTACCCCGGTTTCCCGAGGGTAGGGGCACTGAAGCTTTCTTT.

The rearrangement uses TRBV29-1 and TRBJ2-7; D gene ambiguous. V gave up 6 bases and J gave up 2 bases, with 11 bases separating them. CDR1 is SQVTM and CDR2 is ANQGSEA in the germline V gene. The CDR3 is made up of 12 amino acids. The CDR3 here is CSVVGIAYEQYF. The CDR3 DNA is TGCAGCGTGGTGGGAATCGCCTACGAGCAGTACTTC.

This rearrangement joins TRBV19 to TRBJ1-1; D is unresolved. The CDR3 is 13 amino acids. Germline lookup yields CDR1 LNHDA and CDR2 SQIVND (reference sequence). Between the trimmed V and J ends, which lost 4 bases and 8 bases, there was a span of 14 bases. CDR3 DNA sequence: TGTGCCAGTAGTACCGTGGACGGAACGGAAGCTTTCTTT. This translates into CASSTVDGTEAFF.

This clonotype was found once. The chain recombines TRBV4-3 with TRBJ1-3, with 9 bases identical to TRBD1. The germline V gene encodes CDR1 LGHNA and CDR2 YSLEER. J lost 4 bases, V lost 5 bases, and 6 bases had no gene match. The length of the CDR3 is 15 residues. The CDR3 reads CASSYQQGAGNTIYF. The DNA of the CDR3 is TGCGCCAGCAGCTATCAACAGGGGGCAGGAAACACCATATATTTT.

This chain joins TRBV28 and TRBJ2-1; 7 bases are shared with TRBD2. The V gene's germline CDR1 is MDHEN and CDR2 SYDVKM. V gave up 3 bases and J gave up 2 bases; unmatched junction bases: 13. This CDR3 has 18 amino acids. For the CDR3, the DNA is TGTGCCAGCAGTTTTGTTCCTTTTGCTAGCGGCACCTACAATGAGCAGTTCTTC. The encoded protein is CASSFVPFASGTYNEQFF.

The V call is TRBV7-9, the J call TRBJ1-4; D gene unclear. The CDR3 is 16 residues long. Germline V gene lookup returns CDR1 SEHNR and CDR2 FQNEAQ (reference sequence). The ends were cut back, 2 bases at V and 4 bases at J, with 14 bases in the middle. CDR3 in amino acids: CASSLKRSRRNEKLFF. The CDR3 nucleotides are TGTGCCAGCAGCTTAAAAAGGTCGCGTCGTAATGAAAAACTGTTTTTT.

The CDR3 DNA reads as TGTGCCAGTAGTGCCACCCTCGGGGAGGACTATGGCTACACCTTC. Its translation is CASSATLGEDYGYTF. The chain carries TRBV19 and TRBJ1-2; D is unclear. Germline CDR1 LNHDA, CDR2 SQIVND (reference sequence). V was clipped by 5 bases and J by 3 bases, with 16 bases between them. The CDR3 length is 15 residues.

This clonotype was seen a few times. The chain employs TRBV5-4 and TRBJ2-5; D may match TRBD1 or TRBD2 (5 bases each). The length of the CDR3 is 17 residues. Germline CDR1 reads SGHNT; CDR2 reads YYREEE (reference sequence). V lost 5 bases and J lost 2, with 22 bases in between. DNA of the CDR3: TGTGCCAGCAGTCCCCGGGACCCTTGGCTAGCACAAGAGACCCAGTACTTC. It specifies CASSPRDPWLAQETQYF. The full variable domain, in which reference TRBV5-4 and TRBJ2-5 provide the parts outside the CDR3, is ETGVTQSPTHLIKTRGQQVTLRCSSQSGHNTVSWYQQALGQGPQFIFQYYREEENGRGNFPPRFSGLQFPNYSSELNVNALELDDSALYLCASSPRDPWLAQETQYFGPGTRLLVL.

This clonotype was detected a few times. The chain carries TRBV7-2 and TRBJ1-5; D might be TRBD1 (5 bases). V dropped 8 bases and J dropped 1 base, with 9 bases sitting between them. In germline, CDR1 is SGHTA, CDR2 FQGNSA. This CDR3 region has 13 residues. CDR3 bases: TGTGCCAGCGAGGGGCCGAGCAATCAGCCCCAGCATTTT. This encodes CASEGPSNQPQHF.

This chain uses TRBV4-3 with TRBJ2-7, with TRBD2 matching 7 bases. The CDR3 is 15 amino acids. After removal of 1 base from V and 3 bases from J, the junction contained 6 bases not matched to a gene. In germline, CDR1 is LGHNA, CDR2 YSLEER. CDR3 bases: TGCGCCAGCAGCCAAGGGCTAGCGGTTAACTACGAGCAGTACTTC. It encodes CASSQGLAVNYEQYF.

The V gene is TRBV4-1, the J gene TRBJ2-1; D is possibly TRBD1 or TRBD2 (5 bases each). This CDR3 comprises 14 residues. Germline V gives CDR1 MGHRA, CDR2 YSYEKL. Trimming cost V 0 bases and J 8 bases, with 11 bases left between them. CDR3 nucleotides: TGCGCCAGCAGCCAAGATGGGACGACTGATGAGCAGTTCTTC. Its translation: CASSQDGTTDEQFF.

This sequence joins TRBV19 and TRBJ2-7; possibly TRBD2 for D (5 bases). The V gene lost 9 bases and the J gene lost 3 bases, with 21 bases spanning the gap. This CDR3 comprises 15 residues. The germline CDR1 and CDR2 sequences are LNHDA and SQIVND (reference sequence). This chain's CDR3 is CASRPVGWELYEQYF. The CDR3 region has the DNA TGTGCCAGCCGGCCGGTGGGCTGGGAGCTCTACGAGCAGTACTTC.

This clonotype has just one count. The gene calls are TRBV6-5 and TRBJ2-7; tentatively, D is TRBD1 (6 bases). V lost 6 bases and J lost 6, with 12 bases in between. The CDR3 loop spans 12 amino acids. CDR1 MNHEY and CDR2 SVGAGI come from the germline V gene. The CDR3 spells CASSTGSLEQYF. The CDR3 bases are TGTGCCAGCAGCACAGGGTCGCTCGAGCAGTACTTC.

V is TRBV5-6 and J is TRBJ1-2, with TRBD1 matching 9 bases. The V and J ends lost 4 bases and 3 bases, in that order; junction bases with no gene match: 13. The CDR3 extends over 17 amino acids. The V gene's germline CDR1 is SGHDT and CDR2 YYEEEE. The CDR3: CASSPTGQGLAYYGYTF. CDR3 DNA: TGTGCCAGCAGCCCCACGGGACAGGGCCTCGCCTACTATGGCTACACCTTC. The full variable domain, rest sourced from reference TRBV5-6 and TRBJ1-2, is DAGVTQSPTHLIKTRGQQVTLRCSPKSGHDTVSWYQQALGQGPQFIFQYYEEEERQRGNFPDRFSGHQFPNYSSELNVNALLLGDSALYLCASSPTGQGLAYYGYTFGSGTRLTVV.

The CDR3 DNA sequence: TGTGCCAGCAGCTTGGCGTCGGCAGGACGGGCTTTCTTT. It yields the protein CASSLASAGRAFF. The chain recombines TRBV5-6 with TRBJ1-1; D unclear. Per the germline V gene, CDR1 is SGHDT and CDR2 is YYEEEE. The CDR3 contains 13 residues. Trimming shortened V by 0 bases and J by 11 bases, and 14 bases separated the two germline ends. The entire variable domain, with the rest obtained from reference TRBV5-6 and TRBJ1-1, is as follows: DAGVTQSPTHLIKTRGQQVTLRCSPKSGHDTVSWYQQALGQGPQFIFQYYEEEERQRGNFPDRFSGHQFPNYSSELNVNALLLGDSALYLCASSLASAGRAFFGQGTRLTVV.

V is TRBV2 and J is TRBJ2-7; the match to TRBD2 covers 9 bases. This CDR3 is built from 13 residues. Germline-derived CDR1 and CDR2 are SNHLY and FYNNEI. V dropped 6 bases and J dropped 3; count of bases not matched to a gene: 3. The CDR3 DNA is TGTGCCAGCAGCTCACTAGCGGGCTACGAGCAGTACTTC. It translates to CASSSLAGYEQYF.